This paragraph reports one T cell receptor beta chain. The data originate from a study of T cell repertoires in cytomegalovirus infection. Germline CDR1 is SGHTA and CDR2 is FQGNSA. The CDR3 runs to 13 residues. The ends were cut back, 5 bases at V and 3 bases at J, with 10 bases in the middle. TCRdb redid the calling of the reads with MiXCR, one entry per CDR3 protein. This table holds some 350,000 distinct CDR3 sequences, around 18% found once. The sample taken for sequencing was PBMCs. The chain employs TRBV7-2 and TRBJ1-1; possible D gene TRBD1, 6 bases. This receptor was identified in a human donor in good health (CMV status not recorded). Some clones in this sample may be carry-over from other donors' samples. The CDR3 nucleotides are TGTGCCAGCAGCACCGACAGGTACACTGAAGCTTTCTTT. This gives the protein CASSTDRYTEAFF.